This passage covers 4 T cell receptor beta chains from one sample sequenced in a study of blood T cell repertoires in COVID-19. Sequencing used immunoSEQ multiplex PCR; TCRdb keeps in-frame clones, though not all of them. The sample comprises some 450,000 clones, over 85% of which are singletons, and around 0.92% rests with the top ten. Input material: peripheral blood. The receptor source for this set is a man between 18 and 35 years old with COVID-19, enrolled during active disease.

The chain has TRBV11-2 and TRBJ2-1, with a tentative D call TRBD2 (5 bases). CDR3 length: 15 residues. Germline V gene data show CDR1 as SGHAT and CDR2 as FQNNGV. V lost 2 bases to trimming and J lost 0 bases, with 8 bases between them. The CDR3 DNA is TGTGCCAGCAGCTTAACTGGGAGCTCCTACAATGAGCAGTTCTTC. This encodes CASSLTGSSYNEQFF. Using reference TRBV11-2 and TRBJ2-1 for the parts outside the CDR3, the full variable domain is EAGVAQSPRYKIIEKRQSVAFWCNPISGHATLYWYQQILGQGPKLLIQFQNNGVVDDSQLPKDRFSAERLKGVDSTLKIQPAKLEDSAVYLCASSLTGSSYNEQFFGPGTRLTVL.

The CDR3, as DNA: TGTGCCAGCAGCCTGAGCGGACCCACAGATACGCAGTATTTT. The encoded protein is CASSLSGPTDTQYF. The rearrangement uses TRBV7-7 and TRBJ2-3; weak D call: TRBD2 (5 bases). Germline V gene sequence: CDR1 SSHAT, CDR2 FNYEAQ (reference sequence). Trimming took 5 bases from V and 2 from J, leaving 11 bases between them. The CDR3 length is 14 residues. The whole variable domain, filled in from reference TRBV7-7 and TRBJ2-3, reads GAGVSQSPRYKVTKRGQDVTLRCDPISSHATLYWYQQALGQGPEFLTYFNYEAQPDKSGLPSDRFSAERPEGSISTLTIQRTEQRDSAMYRCASSLSGPTDTQYFGPGTRLTVL.

This chain joins TRBV5-1 and TRBJ2-7; perhaps TRBD1 as D (6 bases). The CDR3 contains 12 residues. Germline V gene sequence: CDR1 SGHRS, CDR2 YFSETQ. V shed 1 base and J shed 4 bases, with 6 bases lying between them. The CDR3 protein is CASSLQGYEQYF. The CDR3 DNA follows: TGCGCCAGCAGCTTGCAGGGGTACGAGCAGTACTTC.

Only a few counts were recorded for this clone. The rearrangement links TRBV4-1 to TRBJ1-5; 8 bases map to TRBD1. Per the germline V gene, CDR1 is MGHRA and CDR2 is YSYEKL. V gave up 5 bases and J gave up 6 bases; unmatched junction bases: 6. There are 14 residues in the CDR3. This CDR3 reads CASSSTGDGQPQHF. The CDR3 DNA reads TGCGCCAGCAGCTCGACAGGGGACGGTCAGCCCCAGCATTTT.